These 32 T cell receptor delta chains were sequenced from one sample in a study of Vδ1+ human thymocytes. Notes on the study in general: Highly polyclonal TRG and TRD repertoires with Gaussian CDR3 length distributions appeared in thymus.

Their specific antigens are unknown. Extracted RNA was reverse transcribed into cDNA. Pooled V-gene forward primers with one constant-region reverse primer generated the CDR3 amplicons by multiplex PCR. TCRdb redid clone calling on the multiplex PCR reads using CATT. The repertoire holds around 23,000 delta-chain clones, with about 7% as singletons. The sequencing input was Vdelta1+ gamma-delta thymocytes from the thymus. Noted subset: FACS-sorted CD3+ TCRalphabeta- TCRVdelta1+ TCRVdelta2- thymocytes. The receptors were sampled from a girl younger than two who had congenital heart surgery.

The V gene lacks a call, and TRDJ1 is the J gene; the listed D gene, TRDD3, was not tested against the DNA. The CDR3 length is 21 residues. The CDR3 reads CALGQGGRSGGYGAITDKLIF. The CDR3 bases are TGTGCTCTTGGGCAAGGGGGGCGTTCTGGGGGATACGGGGCTATCACCGATAAACTCATCTTT.

This clone occurred a few times. The chain carries TRDV1 and TRDJ1; the D gene is possibly TRDD3 (6 bases). CDR1 and CDR2 (germline): TSWWSYY, QGS. The CDR3 loop spans 18 amino acids. V was trimmed by 2 bases and J by 0 bases, leaving 19 bases between them. The DNA of the CDR3 is TGTGCTCTTGGGGAAAGACGGGGATCGTACGTGTACACCGATAAACTCATCTTT. It translates to CALGERRGSYVYTDKLIF.

This chain connects TRDV1 to TRDJ1; no firm D call. Germline lookup yields CDR1 TSWWSYY and CDR2 QGS. The V gene lost 0 bases and the J gene lost 4 bases, with 12 bases spanning the gap. The CDR3 has 15 amino acids. CDR3 nucleotide sequence: TGTGCTCTTGGGGAACTTGTCGGGTACTACGATAAACTCATCTTT. Encoded protein: CALGELVGYYDKLIF.

In this sample, this clone turned up a few times. Being one base from a much bigger clone, this may be a read error. The rearrangement links TRDV2 to TRDJ1; D may be TRDD3 (5 bases). CDR1 is GEAIGNYY, CDR2 EKD, per germline. Trimming shortened V by 3 bases and J by 11 bases, and 12 bases separated the two germline ends. The CDR3 covers 11 residues. CDR3 region: CACDGEGLLIF. CDR3 coding DNA: TGTGCCTGTGACGGGGAAGGTCTGCTCATCTTT.

The table lists this clone with a few counts. V and J are TRDV1 and TRDJ1; D is possibly TRDD3 (6 bases). The CDR3 has 16 amino acids. The V end was cut by 3 bases, the J end by 2 bases, with 16 bases between. The V gene's germline CDR1 is TSWWSYY and CDR2 QGS. The CDR3 coding sequence is TGTGCTCTTGGGGATCGGTCGTGGGGGGAGACCGATAAACTCATCTTT. This sequence encodes CALGDRSWGETDKLIF.

This clone was counted a few times. J is TRDJ1 and V is TRDV1; 8 bases map to TRDD3. The V gene end was trimmed by 2 bases and the J gene end by 1 base; junction bases not matched to a gene: 15. This CDR3 region has 19 residues. CDR1 and CDR2 (germline): TSWWSYY, QGS. CDR3 residues: CALGEFHTATGGRTDKLIF. In DNA, the CDR3 is TGTGCTCTTGGGGAATTTCACACTGCAACTGGGGGGCGCACCGATAAACTCATCTTT.

This clone was picked up a small number of times. The genes are TRDV1 and TRDJ1; D may be TRDD2 or TRDD3 (9 bases each). The germline gives CDR1 TSWWSYY, CDR2 QGS. Trimming took off 3 bases at V and 3 bases at J, with 35 bases between the two ends. The length of the CDR3 is 22 residues. In nucleotides, the CDR3 is TGTGCTCTTGGGGACCATCCCTTCCTACGGACCTTACTGGGGATACGGCCCGATAAACTCATCTTT. It translates to CALGDHPFLRTLLGIRPDKLIF.

In this sample, this clone turned up a few times. This chain uses TRDV1 with TRDJ1, with D possibly TRDD3 on 5 matching bases. This CDR3 spans 14 amino acids. Trimming left V 1 base short and J 6 bases short, with 12 bases between. The V gene's germline CDR1 is TSWWSYY and CDR2 QGS. Here the CDR3 reads CALGERAGSNKLIF. The CDR3 DNA is TGTGCTCTTGGGGAACGGGCTGGGTCCAATAAACTCATCTTT.

The chain joins TRDV1 to TRDJ1, with 12 bases fitting TRDD3. V lost 0 bases to trimming and J lost 0 bases; unmatched junction nucleotides: 29. Germline CDR1 and CDR2: TSWWSYY and QGS. The CDR3 has 26 amino acids. The CDR3 protein is CALGELRPFPYPRPYWGIPYTDKLIF. CDR3 nucleotide sequence: TGTGCTCTTGGGGAACTCCGCCCTTTCCCCTACCCGCGACCGTACTGGGGGATACCGTACACCGATAAACTCATCTTT.

This clone has more than one count but fewer than ten. The chain uses TRDV1 and TRDJ1; 8 bases are a match to TRDD3. The ends lost 3 bases at V and 2 bases at J; junction bases unmatched: 8. The CDR3 is made up of 16 amino acids. Looked up from germline, CDR1 is TSWWSYY and CDR2 is QGS. CDR3 in amino acids: CALGDQRGDKTDKLIF. The CDR3 DNA follows: TGTGCTCTTGGGGATCAAAGGGGGGATAAGACCGATAAACTCATCTTT.

This clone was seen a handful of times. This chain uses TRDV1 with TRDJ1, with D unresolved. This CDR3 spans 14 amino acids. The V gene's germline CDR1 is TSWWSYY and CDR2 QGS. V gave up 2 bases and J gave up 1 base, with 8 bases separating them. The CDR3 bases are TGTGCTCTTGGGGAAACACTGTGCACCGATAAACTCATCTTT. Protein: CALGETLCTDKLIF.

The V and J genes are TRDV1 and TRDJ1; 9 bases agree with TRDD3. Germline V gives CDR1 TSWWSYY, CDR2 QGS. The CDR3 is made up of 20 amino acids. V dropped 3 bases and J dropped 2; count of bases not matched to a gene: 19. CDR3 sequence (DNA): TGTGCTCTTGGGGAGTCCCCTAAGTGTGCTGGGGGATTGGGGACCGATAAACTCATCTTT. Translated: CALGESPKCAGGLGTDKLIF.

Judged by abundance, this clone is medium-sized (0.01 to 0.1%). This rearrangement joins TRDV2 to TRDJ3; weak D call: TRDD3 (5 bases). Germline lookup yields CDR1 GEAIGNYY and CDR2 EKD. V lost 0 bases and J 1 base, leaving 9 bases between the germline ends. The CDR3 extends over 17 amino acids. Written as DNA, the CDR3 is TGTGCCTGTGACACCGCATACGATTCCTGGGACACCCGACAGATGTTTTTC. This gives the protein CACDTAYDSWDTRQMFF.

This clone was observed a handful of times. V is TRDV1 and J is TRDJ1; 9 positions match TRDD3. Germline lookup yields CDR1 TSWWSYY and CDR2 QGS. V trimming: 3 bases; J trimming: 1 base; junction bases outside the gene matches: 18. The CDR3 runs 20 residues. CDR3 residues: CALGELHYKPGDTITDKLIF. CDR3 sequence (DNA): TGTGCTCTTGGGGAGCTGCATTACAAACCGGGGGATACCATCACCGATAAACTCATCTTT.

The chain couples TRDV1 to TRDJ1; the match to TRDD3 covers 12 bases. The CDR3 length is 25 residues. Germline V gene sequence: CDR1 TSWWSYY, CDR2 QGS. J gave up 0 bases and V 2 bases, and 28 bases lay outside the gene matches. The CDR3 protein is CALGEDFRGLRNWGILNTYTDKLIF. For the CDR3, the DNA is TGTGCTCTTGGGGAAGACTTCCGGGGCCTGCGGAACTGGGGGATACTCAATACGTACACCGATAAACTCATCTTT.

This rearrangement joins TRAV29/DV5 to TRDJ1; 8 bases fit TRDD3. The junction had 12 bases not matched to a gene; V was cut back by 3 bases and J by 11 bases. This CDR3 is 13 amino acids long. The germline V gene has CDR1 NSMFDY and CDR2 ISSIKDK. CDR3 loop: CAAIPGIHGRLIF. The CDR3 coding sequence is TGTGCAGCAATCCCGGGGATACACGGTAGGCTCATCTTT.

This clone was seen a few times. The rearrangement joins TRDV1 to TRDJ1, with 9 bases identical to TRDD3. Germline assignment: CDR1 TSWWSYY and CDR2 QGS. The V gene end was trimmed by 2 bases and the J gene end by 4 bases; junction bases not matched to a gene: 17. This CDR3 comprises 19 residues. The CDR3 is CALGEDEPYWGRLGDKLIF. The CDR3 bases are TGTGCTCTTGGGGAAGACGAACCGTACTGGGGGAGACTGGGCGATAAACTCATCTTT.

Points on this clone: The junction shows a germline mismatch at one end, possibly a read error. The chain carries TRDV1 and TRDJ1, with TRDD3 as a possible D gene (5 bases). Looked up from germline, CDR1 is TSWWSYY and CDR2 is QGS. The CDR3 covers 22 residues. CDR3 sequence (DNA): TGTGCTCTTGGGGAAGGGGCGAGTCTCCGGAGGGTGTACTGGACGAACACCGATAAACCCATCTTT. Translated, it gives CALGEGASLRRVYWTNTDKPIF.

A few counts support this clone. V usage is TRDV1 and J usage is TRDJ1; 11 bases align to TRDD3. Unmatched junction bases numbered 22, after V lost 0 bases and J lost 4 bases. This CDR3 is built from 22 residues. The germline gives CDR1 TSWWSYY, CDR2 QGS. CDR3 in DNA: TGTGCTCTTGGGGAACTAGGGCTCTACTGGGGGATAAGGAGGCCCTGGCACGATAAACTCATCTTT. It is translated as CALGELGLYWGIRRPWHDKLIF.

This clone was counted a few times. Sequence at one end of the junction differs from germline and may be a read error. The sample has other DNA sequences that encode this CDR3 too. The genes are TRDV1 and TRDJ1; TRDD3 agrees at 7 bases. Germline CDR1 TSWWSYY, CDR2 QGS. The CDR3 runs to 15 residues. The DNA for the CDR3 is TGTGCCCTTGGGGGGAGGCTGGGGGTTGCCGATAAACTCATCTTT. Amino acid sequence: CALGGRLGVADKLIF.

This clone occurred a few times. The chain carries TRDV1 and TRDJ1; D unclear. Germline assignment: CDR1 TSWWSYY and CDR2 QGS. The CDR3 loop spans 12 amino acids. The V and J ends lost 6 bases and 5 bases respectively, with 10 bases between them. Here the CDR3 DNA reads TGTGCTCTTGGCCAACACCCGGATAAACTCATCTTT. Translation: CALGQHPDKLIF.

This clone was seen only once. The J gene is given as TRDJ1, and the V gene is not called; TRDD3, as called in the table, went unchecked against the DNA. This CDR3 is built from 25 residues. The CDR3 loop reads CALGANLPQNPLSGGWATYTDKLIF. The CDR3 nucleotides are TGTGCTCTTGGGGCAAATCTTCCACAAAACCCACTCAGTGGGGGATGGGCCACGTACACCGATAAACTCATCTTT.

The chain links TRDV1 to TRDJ1, with 9 nucleotides matching TRDD3. The CDR3 totals 20 residues. Trimming at V came to 1 base and at J to 9 bases, leaving 24 bases not matched to a gene. The germline CDR1 and CDR2 sequences are TSWWSYY and QGS. The CDR3 spells CALGEPRARLGEMKSVELIF. As DNA, the CDR3 is TGTGCTCTTGGGGAACCGAGGGCCCGACTGGGGGAAATGAAAAGTGTGGAACTCATCTTT.

This rearrangement joins TRDV1 to TRDJ1; 9 nucleotides agree with TRDD3. The germline V gene has CDR1 TSWWSYY and CDR2 QGS. The CDR3 covers 18 residues. The V and J ends lost 2 bases and 0 bases, in that order; junction bases with no gene match: 10. CDR3 nucleotides: TGTGCTCTTGGGGAAAGGTCTTCTGGGGGATTGTACACCGATAAACTCATCTTT. As protein: CALGERSSGGLYTDKLIF.

The V gene is TRDV1, the J gene TRDJ1; D not certain. The CDR3 consists of 16 residues. The germline V gene encodes CDR1 TSWWSYY and CDR2 QGS. Between the trimmed V and J ends, which lost 5 bases and 0 bases, there was a span of 16 bases. The CDR3 DNA follows: TGTGCTCTTGGGCTCATCCGGGAGGGGTACACCGATAAACTCATCTTT. Encoded protein: CALGLIREGYTDKLIF.

In its sample, this clone was seen a few times. V gene TRDV1 combines with J gene TRDJ1; 10 bases match TRDD3. The germline V gene has CDR1 TSWWSYY and CDR2 QGS. Losses at the gene ends were 1 base for V and 0 bases for J; bases not matched to a gene: 14. The CDR3 covers 20 residues. Here the CDR3 reads CALGEPPSTGGLEYTDKLIF. The DNA for the CDR3 is TGTGCTCTTGGGGAACCCCCCAGTACTGGGGGATTAGAGTACACCGATAAACTCATCTTT.

This chain connects TRDV1 to TRDJ1; D remains unclear. The CDR3 runs to 17 residues. CDR1 and CDR2 from the germline V gene are TSWWSYY and QGS. Trimming left V 2 bases short and J 0 bases short, with 16 bases between. CDR3 amino acids: CALGEFSRGPYTDKLIF. Written as DNA, the CDR3 is TGTGCTCTTGGGGAATTCTCCAGGGGCCCGTACACCGATAAACTCATCTTT.

The J gene was recorded as TRDJ1; no V gene was called; no DNA check was done on the table's D call, TRDD3. The CDR3 contains 14 residues. The CDR3 DNA follows: TGTGCCTGTGACACGCTGGGGGAGACCGATAAACTCATCTTT. As protein: CACDTLGETDKLIF.

The chain recombines TRDV1 with TRDJ1, with D maybe TRDD3 (8 bases). TCRdb carries no J gene annotation; the J gene was assigned here by matching the DNA with germline. The germline V and J ends were trimmed by 4 bases and 5 bases, with 26 bases remaining between them. CDR3 length: 18 amino acids. Looked up from germline, CDR1 is TSWWSYY and CDR2 is QGS. The CDR3 reads CALGGSLPQYWGDDKLIF. In DNA form, the CDR3 reads TGTGCTCTTGGGGGGAGCCTTCCTCAATACTGGGGGGATGATAAACTCATCTTT.

The chain combines TRDV1 with TRDJ1; the match to TRDD3 covers 9 bases. Per germline, CDR1 TSWWSYY and CDR2 QGS. With V trimmed by 6 bases and J by 1 base, 15 bases remained unmatched. The CDR3 totals 18 residues. CDR3 sequence (DNA): TGTGCTCTTGGTGTCCAAGGACCGGGGATACGCTGCACCGATAAACTCATCTTT. Its protein product is CALGVQGPGIRCTDKLIF.

The chain links TRDV1 to TRDJ1, with TRDD3 identical over 8 bases. V dropped 3 bases and J dropped 1; count of bases not matched to a gene: 16. This CDR3 spans 19 amino acids. In germline, CDR1 is TSWWSYY, CDR2 QGS. The CDR3 bases are TGTGCTCTTGGGGACCTAAAGAGGGACTGGGGGTTCCCCACCGATAAACTCATCTTT. Translation gives CALGDLKRDWGFPTDKLIF.

The rearrangement uses TRDV1 and TRDJ1, with 9 nucleotides matching TRDD2. J was trimmed by 0 bases and V by 3 bases; bases with no gene match: 8. CDR1 is TSWWSYY and CDR2 is QGS in the germline V gene. The CDR3 extends over 17 amino acids. CDR3: CALGEPPSYVNTDKLIF. The CDR3 DNA reads as TGTGCTCTTGGGGAGCCCCCTTCCTACGTAAACACCGATAAACTCATCTTT.